The 21 T cell receptor beta chains reported below all come from one sample, sequenced in a study of response to subunit inactivated influenza vaccine. From the RT-PCR reads, TCRdb called clonotypes with MiXCR, one entry per CDR3 protein. The sample consists of roughly 500,000 distinct CDR3 sequences, around 25% of them appearing once. The sequencing used CD4+ T cells sorted from PBMCs, collected about 5 days after vaccination. Every receptor here comes from a man in his fifties who received an inactivated influenza vaccine.

The V gene is TRBV7-9, the J gene TRBJ1-5; D is possibly TRBD1 (6 bases). Germline-derived CDR1 and CDR2 are SEHNR and FQNEAQ (reference sequence). This CDR3 spans 15 amino acids. V lost 3 bases and J lost 1, with 10 bases in between. The CDR3 is CASSFAGVSNQPQHF. In nucleotides, the CDR3 is TGTGCCAGCAGCTTCGCAGGGGTCAGCAATCAGCCCCAGCATTTT.

The sample holds a few counts of this clonotype. The rearrangement uses TRBV4-3 and TRBJ2-7; 7 nucleotides match TRBD2. The germline gives CDR1 LGHNA, CDR2 YSLEER. J gave up 6 bases and V 1 base, and 3 bases lay outside the gene matches. The CDR3 is 13 amino acids. DNA of the CDR3: TGCGCCAGCAGCCAAGTTGGCGGGAGCGAGCAGTACTTC. Translation gives CASSQVGGSEQYF.

This clonotype was recorded a few times. The rearrangement joins TRBV5-1 to TRBJ2-7, with 7 bases identical to TRBD1. This CDR3 has 14 amino acids. CDR1 is SGHRS and CDR2 is YFSETQ in the germline V gene. Losses at the gene ends were 4 bases for V and 3 bases for J; bases not matched to a gene: 7. This CDR3 reads CASSHRDRVYEQYF. The CDR3 DNA sequence: TGCGCCAGCAGCCACCGGGACAGAGTCTACGAGCAGTACTTC.

This clonotype was seen only a few times. The chain's CDR3 is CATSEGEKLFF. CDR3 coding DNA: TGTGCCACCAGTGAAGGTGAAAAACTGTTTTTT. The chain recombines TRBV24-1 with TRBJ1-4, with unresolved D. V gave up 4 bases and J gave up 7 bases, with 3 bases separating them. Germline V gene data show CDR1 as KGHDR and CDR2 as SFDVKD. The CDR3 loop spans 11 amino acids.

J is TRBJ2-3 and V is TRBV6-2 or TRBV6-3, with 10 nucleotides matching TRBD2. Unmatched junction bases numbered 11, after V lost 7 bases and J lost 7 bases. CDR1 MNHEY and CDR2 SVGEGT come from the germline V gene. This CDR3 has 15 residues. The CDR3 nucleotides read TGTGCCAGCACCCTCCCAGCGGGAGGGCCATATACGCAGTATTTT. Translation: CASTLPAGGPYTQYF.

The J gene is TRBJ2-5, the V gene TRBV25-1; D remains unclear. Trimming shortened V by 2 bases and J by 7 bases, and 11 bases separated the two germline ends. The CDR3 runs 13 residues. Germline CDR1 and CDR2: MGHDK and SYGVNS. The CDR3 is CASSERPLGTQYF. CDR3 DNA: TGTGCCAGCAGTGAAAGGCCCCTAGGGACCCAGTACTTC.

V usage is TRBV10-3 and J usage is TRBJ2-7, with TRBD1 matching over 7 bases. J was trimmed by 1 base and V by 4 bases; bases with no gene match: 4. Germline V lookup: CDR1 ENHRY, CDR2 SYGVKD. The CDR3 extends over 14 amino acids. The CDR3 protein is CAISVSTGSYEQYF. The CDR3, as DNA: TGTGCCATCAGTGTTTCGACAGGGTCCTACGAGCAGTACTTC.

This clonotype was observed a handful of times. This chain uses TRBV5-5 with TRBJ1-2; D is undetermined. Between the trimmed V and J ends, which lost 0 bases and 4 bases, there was a span of 13 bases. The CDR3 is 15 amino acids. Per germline, CDR1 SGHKS and CDR2 YYEKEE (reference sequence). CDR3: CASSLVDIGSYGYTF. The CDR3, as DNA: TGTGCCAGCAGCTTGGTCGACATCGGTTCCTATGGCTACACCTTC. The whole variable domain, filled in from reference TRBV5-5 and TRBJ1-2, reads DAGVTQSPTHLIKTRGQQVTLRCSPISGHKSVSWYQQVLGQGPQFIFQYYEKEERGRGNFPDRFSARQFPNYSSELNVNALLLGDSALYLCASSLVDIGSYGYTFGSGTRLTVV.

The gene calls are TRBV20-1 and TRBJ2-2; D not certain. CDR3 length: 13 residues. Trimming took 3 bases from V and 1 from J, leaving 6 bases between them. CDR1 is DFQATT and CDR2 is SNEGSKA in the germline V gene (reference sequence). Written as DNA, the CDR3 is TGCAGTGCTAGTCACCGGAACACCGGGGAGCTGTTTTTT. It encodes CSASHRNTGELFF.

This clonotype turned up a few times. The V and J genes are TRBV20-1 and TRBJ2-7; TRBD2 aligns across 8 bases. Germline assignment: CDR1 DFQATT and CDR2 SNEGSKA (reference sequence). The junction had 5 bases not matched to a gene; V was cut back by 5 bases and J by 2 bases. The CDR3 spans 13 residues. The CDR3 spells CSARFGGAYEQYF. As DNA, the CDR3 is TGCAGTGCTCGTTTCGGGGGGGCCTACGAGCAGTACTTC.

The chain has TRBV5-1 and TRBJ2-1, with D perhaps being TRBD1 or TRBD2 (5 bases each). Deletions cut 5 bases from V and 5 bases from J, with 14 bases between. The CDR3 sequence is 14 residues long. The germline V gene has CDR1 SGHRS and CDR2 YFSETQ. The CDR3 DNA reads as TGCGCCAGCAGACCGGGACGGACGAACAATGAGCAGTTCTTC. This gives the protein CASRPGRTNNEQFF.

In this sample, this clonotype turned up many times. This chain uses TRBV5-1 with TRBJ1-1; D is ambiguous. The CDR3 covers 13 residues. The ends were cut back, 4 bases at V and 2 bases at J, with 9 bases in the middle. Germline V CDR1 and CDR2: SGHRS, YFSETQ. The CDR3 is CASSGGFNTEAFF. CDR3 in DNA: TGCGCCAGCAGCGGCGGGTTTAACACTGAAGCTTTCTTT.

This clonotype turned up a few times. This chain uses TRBV10-2 with TRBJ2-2; the D is unclear. V gave up 1 base and J gave up 0 bases, with 9 bases separating them. CDR3 size: 16 residues. Germline CDR1 reads WSHSY; CDR2 reads SAAADI. For the CDR3, the DNA is TGCGCCAGCAGTGAGTGGTATGGATCGAACACCGGGGAGCTGTTTTTT. Translation: CASSEWYGSNTGELFF.

In nucleotides, the CDR3 is TGCGCCAGCTGGACTTCTAGCGGGAGCACAGATACGCAGTATTTT. Translating it yields CASWTSSGSTDTQYF. The J gene is TRBJ2-3, the V gene TRBV5-1, with 8 bases fitting TRBD2. The CDR3 covers 15 residues. With V trimmed by 7 bases and J by 0 bases, 7 bases remained unmatched. Per the germline V gene, CDR1 is SGHRS and CDR2 is YFSETQ.

The chain has TRBV5-1 and TRBJ1-2; the D gene is possibly TRBD1 (5 bases). Between the trimmed V and J ends, which lost 2 bases and 7 bases, there was a span of 18 bases. The CDR3 has 15 residues. CDR1 is SGHRS and CDR2 is YFSETQ in the germline V gene. CDR3 coding DNA: TGCGCCAGCAGCTTACCGGGACCGAGAACTGGTGGCTACACCTTC. Translated, it gives CASSLPGPRTGGYTF.

This clonotype was counted many times. CDR3 in DNA: TGTGCCAGCAGCTTAGTAAGCAGGGGCTCCTACGAGCAGTACTTC. It yields the protein CASSLVSRGSYEQYF. V is TRBV11-2 and J is TRBJ2-7, with TRBD1 as a possible D gene (6 bases). The germline V and J ends were trimmed by 1 base and 0 bases, with 10 bases remaining between them. CDR3 length equals 15 residues. The V gene's germline CDR1 is SGHAT and CDR2 FQNNGV.

This rearrangement joins TRBV20-1 to TRBJ2-7, with TRBD1 matching 8 bases. CDR3 size: 14 residues. Germline values: CDR1 DFQATT, CDR2 SNEGSKA (reference sequence). V lost 8 bases, J lost 5 bases, and 14 bases stayed unmatched. The chain's CDR3 is CSPLRGEQGDEQYF. The DNA of the CDR3 is TGCAGTCCCTTAAGGGGGGAACAGGGGGACGAGCAGTACTTC.

This clonotype was observed a single time. A read error may produce the germline difference seen at one junction end. V is TRBV4-1 and J is TRBJ2-1, with 8 nucleotides matching TRBD1. Looked up from germline, CDR1 is MGHRA and CDR2 is YSYEKL. The CDR3 loop spans 16 amino acids. CDR3 nucleotide sequence: TGCGCCAGAAGCCAGGATACCCGGGACAGGTACAATGAGCAGTTCTTC. Its translation: CARSQDTRDRYNEQFF.

In this sample, this clonotype turned up a few times. J is TRBJ2-1 and V is TRBV11-2; 9 bases are a match to TRBD2. The germline gives CDR1 SGHAT, CDR2 FQNNGV. CDR3 length: 18 residues. Losses at the gene ends were 6 bases for V and 0 bases for J; bases not matched to a gene: 12. In DNA form, the CDR3 reads TGTGCCAGCAGTTTTACTAGCGGGTCGCCAAGCTCCTACAATGAGCAGTTCTTC. Protein sequence: CASSFTSGSPSSYNEQFF.

The gene calls are TRBV4-2 and TRBJ2-1; 13 positions agree with TRBD2. The V gene end was trimmed by 3 bases and the J gene end by 10 bases; junction bases not matched to a gene: 9. Germline V gene sequence: CDR1 LGHNA, CDR2 YNFKEQ. The CDR3 is made up of 16 amino acids. The CDR3 DNA follows: TGTGCCAGCAGCCAGAAAGGACTAGCGGGAGAAGAGGAGCAGTTCTTC. It codes for CASSQKGLAGEEEQFF.

The chain carries TRBV5-1 and TRBJ2-2, with 7 bases aligning to TRBD2. This CDR3 has 18 residues. The germline gives CDR1 SGHRS, CDR2 YFSETQ. J was trimmed by 3 bases and V by 1 base; bases with no gene match: 12. The CDR3 DNA follows: TGCGCCAGCAGCTTGCGTGGGCGCGGGGGTACGGACACCGGGGAGCTGTTTTTT. As protein: CASSLRGRGGTDTGELFF. Filled out from reference TRBV5-1 and TRBJ2-2, the complete variable domain reads KAGVTQTPRYLIKTRGQQVTLSCSPISGHRSVSWYQQTPGQGLQFLFEYFSETQRNKGNFPGRFSGRQFSNSRSEMNVSTLELGDSALYLCASSLRGRGGTDTGELFFGEGSRLTVL.